Below, 15 T cell receptor beta chains from the same sample are listed, as sequenced in a study of T cell responses to AZD1222 COVID-19 vaccine. The method was immunoSEQ multiplex PCR; TCRdb's version includes in-frame clones alone and lacks a portion of them. The sample shows over 110,000 clones, around 91% of them seen only once. The source was peripheral blood, collected on day 0 of AZD1222 vaccination. These receptors all come from an adult in good health.

On this clone itself: Other DNA sequences in this sample translate to the same CDR3. The chain has TRBV7-9 and TRBJ1-5; TRBD1 aligns across 9 bases. V shed 5 bases and J 1 base; nucleotides not matched to a gene: 3. Germline lookup yields CDR1 SEHNR and CDR2 FQNEAQ (reference sequence). This CDR3 spans 15 amino acids. CDR3 amino acids: CASSPGTGSNQPQHF. In nucleotides, the CDR3 is TGTGCCAGCAGCCCCGGGACAGGGAGCAATCAGCCCCAGCATTTT.

The V call is TRBV12-2, the J call TRBJ2-7. TRBV12-2 corresponds to a pseudogene. This CDR3 has 13 residues. The DNA of the CDR3 is TGTGCAAGTCGCTTAGAGATGGACGGCGAGCAGTACTTC. Its translation is CASRLEMDGEQYF.

The genes are TRBV2 and TRBJ1-2; TRBD1 might be the D (6 bases). The V and J ends lost 7 bases and 0 bases respectively, with 18 bases between them. The CDR3 extends over 16 amino acids. CDR1 and CDR2 (germline): SNHLY, FYNNEI. CDR3 region: CASKSTGHLSNYGYTF. The CDR3 DNA sequence: TGTGCCAGCAAAAGCACGGGACACCTTTCTAACTATGGCTACACCTTC.

The chain carries TRBV5-1 and TRBJ2-5; D remains unclear. V was trimmed by 7 bases and J by 1 base, leaving 5 bases between them. CDR3 size: 11 residues. Per germline, CDR1 SGHRS and CDR2 YFSETQ. The CDR3 reads CASGPQETQYF. The CDR3 DNA reads as TGCGCCAGCGGACCCCAAGAGACCCAGTACTTC.

This chain uses TRBV9 with TRBJ1-1; D ambiguous. Trimming stripped 0 bases from V and 4 bases from J, with 16 bases between. The CDR3 covers 16 residues. CDR1 and CDR2 (germline): SGDLS, YYNGEE. CDR3 nucleotides: TGTGCCAGCAGCGTAGGAGGGTGGCGAGGAAGCACTGAAGCTTTCTTT. This encodes CASSVGGWRGSTEAFF.

The chain has TRBV20-1 and TRBJ2-1; the D is unclear. The CDR3 spans 11 residues. Germline CDR1 is DFQATT and CDR2 is SNEGSKA (reference sequence). Trimming took off 1 base at V and 9 bases at J, with 7 bases between the two ends. The CDR3 DNA is TGCAGTGCTAGAGTGGCGGCTGAGCAGTTCTTC. Its protein is CSARVAAEQFF.

The CDR3 here is CASSREGVSNQPQHF. In nucleotides, the CDR3 is TGTGCCAGTAGTAGGGAGGGGGTGAGCAATCAGCCCCAGCATTTT. The chain uses TRBV19 and TRBJ1-5, with D maybe TRBD1 (6 bases). Trimming shortened V by 4 bases and J by 1 base, and 11 bases separated the two germline ends. CDR1 and CDR2 from the germline V gene are LNHDA and SQIVND (reference sequence). This CDR3 has 15 amino acids.

V gene TRBV15 combines with J gene TRBJ1-2, with D tentatively TRBD1 (6 bases). Per the germline V gene, CDR1 is LNHNV and CDR2 is YYDKDF (reference sequence). Deletions cut 3 bases from V and 8 bases from J, with 13 bases between. This CDR3 region has 13 residues. CDR3 in amino acids: CATSSDRLKGYTF. The CDR3 nucleotides are TGTGCCACCAGCAGCGACAGGCTTAAGGGCTACACCTTC.

CDR3 region: CASSGVSNTGELFF. The CDR3 coding sequence is TGTGCCAGTAGCGGGGTCTCGAACACCGGGGAGCTGTTTTTT. The rearrangement joins TRBV19 to TRBJ2-2; TRBD2 might be the D (5 bases). Per the germline V gene, CDR1 is LNHDA and CDR2 is SQIVND (reference sequence). V lost 6 bases, J lost 0 bases, and 8 bases lay in between. There are 14 residues in the CDR3.

DNA for the CDR3: TGTGCCAGCAGCGTTCTAGAATACAGGGCCACCGGGGAGCTGTTTTTT. Translation: CASSVLEYRATGELFF. The chain is built from TRBV9 and TRBJ2-2; D may be TRBD1 (6 bases). Trimming cost V 2 bases and J 4 bases, with 15 bases left between them. Germline V gene data show CDR1 as SGDLS and CDR2 as YYNGEE. The CDR3 runs to 16 residues.

The table lists this clone with a count of one. V gene TRBV5-1 combines with J gene TRBJ2-3; D ambiguous. V was shortened by 0 bases and J by 3 bases, with 11 bases between the two germline ends. The CDR3 extends over 15 amino acids. Per germline, CDR1 SGHRS and CDR2 YFSETQ. The CDR3, as DNA: TGCGCCAGCAGCTTGGGTCCCCTAGAGACAGATACGCAGTATTTT. The encoded protein is CASSLGPLETDTQYF. Full variable domain (remainder filled in from reference TRBV5-1 and TRBJ2-3): KAGVTQTPRYLIKTRGQQVTLSCSPISGHRSVSWYQQTPGQGLQFLFEYFSETQRNKGNFPGRFSGRQFSNSRSEMNVSTLELGDSALYLCASSLGPLETDTQYFGPGTRLTVL.

This clone is a singleton in its sample. This chain uses TRBV30 with TRBJ1-1; D may be TRBD1 (6 bases). The length of the CDR3 is 14 residues. The ends were cut back, 2 bases at V and 0 bases at J, with 10 bases in the middle. From germline, CDR1 is GTSNPN and CDR2 SVGIG (reference sequence). This CDR3 is CAWSPGHLNTEAFF. The CDR3 bases are TGTGCCTGGAGTCCGGGACACCTGAACACTGAAGCTTTCTTT.

The genes are TRBV5-1 and TRBJ2-5; 8 bases align to TRBD2. V was clipped by 4 bases and J by 2 bases; unmatched bases: 7. The length of the CDR3 is 15 residues. Germline lookup yields CDR1 SGHRS and CDR2 YFSETQ. The CDR3 sequence is CASSTPSGPQETQYF. In DNA, the CDR3 is TGCGCCAGCAGCACCCCTAGCGGGCCTCAAGAGACCCAGTACTTC.

The chain combines TRBV19 with TRBJ1-3, with 7 nucleotides matching TRBD1. V lost 5 bases to trimming and J lost 4 bases; unmatched junction nucleotides: 8. CDR1 and CDR2 (germline): LNHDA, SQIVND (reference sequence). The CDR3 covers 15 residues. The CDR3 sequence is CASSSRTGDGNTIYF. The CDR3 DNA follows: TGTGCCAGTAGTTCCAGAACAGGGGACGGAAACACCATATATTTT. Filled out from reference TRBV19 and TRBJ1-3, the complete variable domain reads DGGITQSPKYLFRKEGQNVTLSCEQNLNHDAMYWYRQDPGQGLRLIYYSQIVNDFQKGDIAEGYSVSREKKESFPLTVTSAQKNPTAFYLCASSSRTGDGNTIYFGEGSWLTVV.

This clone was counted only a few times. The chain joins TRBV6-5 to TRBJ1-2, with 8 bases lining up with TRBD1. J lost 2 bases, V lost 6 bases, and 5 bases had no gene match. Germline CDR1 reads MNHEY; CDR2 reads SVGAGI. The CDR3 sequence is 14 residues long. The CDR3 bases are TGTGCCAGCAGGGTTGGACAGGGAAACTATGGCTACACCTTC. It yields the protein CASRVGQGNYGYTF.